This T cell receptor (beta chain) was found in a study of blood T cell repertoires in COVID-19. Study information: T cells, B-cell-depleted T cells, or PBMCs supplied cDNA or gDNA.

Which cohort a participant joined came from the clinical history participants gave. Germline CDR1 SEHNR, CDR2 FQNEAQ (reference sequence). Trimming shortened V by 1 base and J by 6 bases, and 8 bases separated the two germline ends. The CDR3 sequence is 13 residues long. As originally analysed: Estimated nucleated cell counts came from reference gene primer amplification. Produced via immunoSEQ multiplex PCR; TCRdb's table is partial and in-frame only. V and J calls and clone size follow that table, whereas D and trimming were derived from the DNA. Found here are approximately 210,000 clones, 70% to 90% of them singletons; the top ten hold roughly 14%.

This clonotype was obtained from a woman in her 50s with acute COVID-19. The chain carries TRBV7-9 and TRBJ2-3, with a possible D match to TRBD2 (6 bases). The sequenced material came from PBMCs or T cells enriched from blood (not recorded which). The CDR3 sequence: CASSLVGRDTQYF. DNA of the CDR3: TGTGCCAGCAGCTTAGTTGGGAGGGATACGCAGTATTTT.